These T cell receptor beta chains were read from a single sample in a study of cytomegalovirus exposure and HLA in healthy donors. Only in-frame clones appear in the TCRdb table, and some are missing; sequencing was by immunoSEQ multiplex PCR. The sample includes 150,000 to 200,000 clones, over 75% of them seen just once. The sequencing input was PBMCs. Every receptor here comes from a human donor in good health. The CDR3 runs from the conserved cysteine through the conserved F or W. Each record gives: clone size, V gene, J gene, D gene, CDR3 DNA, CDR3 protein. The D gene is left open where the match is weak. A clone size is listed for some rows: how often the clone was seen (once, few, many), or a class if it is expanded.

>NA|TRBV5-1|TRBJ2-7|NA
TGCGCCAGCAGCTTGGAGACTACCTACGAGCAGTACTTC
CASSLETTYEQYF
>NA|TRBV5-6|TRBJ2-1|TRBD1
TGTGCCAGCAGCTGGGGCCAAGGACAGGGTGTCTACAATGAGCAGTTCTTC
CASSWGQGQGVYNEQFF
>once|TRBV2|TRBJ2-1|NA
TGTGCCAGCAGTGAATACTTGAATGAGCAGTTCTTC
CASSEYLNEQFF
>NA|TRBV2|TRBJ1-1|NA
TGTGCCAGCAATATCGGGAGCACTGAAGCTTTCTTT
CASNIGSTEAFF
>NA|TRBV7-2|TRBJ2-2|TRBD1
TGTGCCAGCAGCTTAGTTTGGGGACAGGGGACCGGGGAGCTGTTTTTT
CASSLVWGQGTGELFF
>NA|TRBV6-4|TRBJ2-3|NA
TGTGCCAGCAGTGAGTGGCAGGAGGGCAGCACAGATACGCAGTATTTT
CASSEWQEGSTDTQYF
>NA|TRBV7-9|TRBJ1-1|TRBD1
TGTTCCAGCAGCTTAATTTTGGGGACAGGGAGAACTGAAGCTTTCTTT
CSSSLILGTGRTEAFF
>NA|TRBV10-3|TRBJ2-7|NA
TGTGTGGCACAGGGTGCTCCCGATGGCGAGCAGTACTTC
CVAQGAPDGEQYF
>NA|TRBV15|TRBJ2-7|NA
TGTGCCACCAGGGCAGGGACCTACGAGCAGTACTTC
CATRAGTYEQYF
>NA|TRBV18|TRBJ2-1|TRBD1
TGTGCCAGCTCACCCGCAGCGACAGGGGGCCATGAGCAGTTCTTC
CASSPAATGGHEQFF
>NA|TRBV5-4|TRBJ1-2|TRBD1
TGTGCCAGCAGCTTGGGAGGACAGGGGAGTTATTATGGCTACACCTTC
CASSLGGQGSYYGYTF
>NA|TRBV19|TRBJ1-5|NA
TGTGCCAGCCGGGGGGGGGTGGGCCAGCCCCAGCATTTT
CASRGGVGQPQHF
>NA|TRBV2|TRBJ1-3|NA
TGTGCCAGCACAAACTCTGGAAACACCATATATTTT
CASTNSGNTIYF
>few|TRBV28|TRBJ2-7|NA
TGTGCCAGCGGCGCCGGCTTGGGGGGCTCCTACGAGCAGTACTTC
CASGAGLGGSYEQYF
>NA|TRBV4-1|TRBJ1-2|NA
TGCGCCAGCAGCCCACCTCCCCCAGGCAACTATGGCTACACCTTC
CASSPPPPGNYGYTF
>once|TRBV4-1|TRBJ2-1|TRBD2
TGCGCCAGCAGCCTCCCTTTTGCGGGGGGAGGGAATGAGCAGTTCTTC
CASSLPFAGGGNEQFF
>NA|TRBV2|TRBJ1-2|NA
TGTGCCAGCAACGAGGTCTATGGCTACACCTTC
CASNEVYGYTF
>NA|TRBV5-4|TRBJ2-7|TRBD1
TGTGCCAGCAGCCCAAGGGACAGGGTATCGAGCGAGCAGTACTTC
CASSPRDRVSSEQYF
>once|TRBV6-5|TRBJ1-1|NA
TGTGCCAGCAGAGGACAGAGAGAAGCTTTCTTT
CASRGQREAFF
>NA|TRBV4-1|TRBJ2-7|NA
TGCGCCAGCAGCCAATGGGGCAGGGAAAGTTACGAGCAGTACTTC
CASSQWGRESYEQYF
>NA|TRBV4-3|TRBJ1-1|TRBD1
TGCGCCAGCAGCCAGGACCGCCGCTTAGGGACAGGCAACACTGAAGCTTTCTTT
CASSQDRRLGTGNTEAFF
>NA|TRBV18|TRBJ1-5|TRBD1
TGTGCCAGCTCACCACAGGGACAGGGCAATCAGCCCCAGCATTTT
CASSPQGQGNQPQHF
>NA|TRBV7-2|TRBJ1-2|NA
TGTGCCAGCAGTCCTACAGATCCTTATGGCTACACCTTC
CASSPTDPYGYTF
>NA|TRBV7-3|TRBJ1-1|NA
TGTGCCAGCAGCCCACAGGAGAACACTGAAGCTTTCTTT
CASSPQENTEAFF
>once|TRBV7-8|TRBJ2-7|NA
TGTGCCAGCAGCCCTAGCAGACAGGCCCACTCCTACGAGCAGTACTTC
CASSPSRQAHSYEQYF
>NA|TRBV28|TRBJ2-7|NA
TGTGCCAGCAGTTTAAGGTCGGACAGCTCCTACGAGCAGTACTTC
CASSLRSDSSYEQYF
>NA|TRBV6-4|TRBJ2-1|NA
TGTGCCAGCAGCGAGAAGGGGGAAGGTTACAATGAGCAGTTCTTC
CASSEKGEGYNEQFF
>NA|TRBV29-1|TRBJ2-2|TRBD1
TGCAGCGTTGAAGATCCTACAGGGGGCCAGGCCGGGGAGCTGTTTTTT
CSVEDPTGGQAGELFF
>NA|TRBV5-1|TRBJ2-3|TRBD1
TGCGCCAGCAGCTTGCCCCCGGGACAGGGTCCCACAGATACGCAGTATTTT
CASSLPPGQGPTDTQYF
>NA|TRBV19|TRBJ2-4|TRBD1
TGTGCCAGTAGACCGGGACAGCAAAACATTCAGTACTTC
CASRPGQQNIQYF
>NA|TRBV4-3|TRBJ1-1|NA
TGCGCCAGCAGCCAAGATACCTTGACATTTTTCACTGAAGCTTTCTTT
CASSQDTLTFFTEAFF
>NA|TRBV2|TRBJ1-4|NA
TGTGCCAGCAGTGAAGCGGGGGGTAATTTGGAAAAACTGTTTTTT
CASSEAGGNLEKLFF
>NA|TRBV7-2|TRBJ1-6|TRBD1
TGTGCCAGCAGCTTACGGACAGGGGACCCTTTACCCTATAATTCACCCCTCCACTTT
CASSLRTGDPLPYNSPLHF
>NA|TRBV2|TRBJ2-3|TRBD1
TGTGCCAGCAGTGAAGGGGGACAGGGGGCTGGAGATACGCAGTATTTT
CASSEGGQGAGDTQYF
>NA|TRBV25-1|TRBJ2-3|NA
TGTGCCAGCAGGAGCAGACAGGGCACAGATACGCAGTATTTT
CASRSRQGTDTQYF
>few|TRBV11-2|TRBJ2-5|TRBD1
TGTGCCAGCAGCTTCGGGCAGACAGGGAGTTTGGAGACCCAGTACTTC
CASSFGQTGSLETQYF
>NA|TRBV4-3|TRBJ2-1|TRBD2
TGCGCCAGCAGCCAGCTAGCGGGGGGGCTACACAATGAGCAGTTCTTC
CASSQLAGGLHNEQFF
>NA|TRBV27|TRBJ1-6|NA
TGTGCCAGCACCCAGGGAACCTATAATTCACCCCTCCACTTT
CASTQGTYNSPLHF
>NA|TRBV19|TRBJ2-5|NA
TGTGCCAGTAGTGTACAAAAGGGGGAGACCCAGTACTTC
CASSVQKGETQYF
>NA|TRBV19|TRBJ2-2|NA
TGTGCCAGTGGTGGCCTGGGGGAGCTGTTTTTT
CASGGLGELFF
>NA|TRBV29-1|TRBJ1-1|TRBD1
TGCAGCGTAGGGGGCCGGACTGAAGCTTTCTTT
CSVGGRTEAFF